This TCR beta chain was captured by sequencing in a study of blood T cell repertoires in COVID-19. Study context: The United States, Italy and Spain supplied acute and convalescent COVID-19 samples. Nucleic acid was either cDNA or gDNA, and it came from T cells, B-cell-depleted T cells, or PBMCs.

The V gene end was trimmed by 9 bases and the J gene end by 5 bases; junction bases not matched to a gene: 11. The CDR3 covers 15 residues. Germline CDR1 reads MNHEY; CDR2 reads SMNVEV (reference sequence). In the source study's methods: Estimates of nucleated cell counts were drawn from the amplification of reference gene primers. Clones were sequenced by immunoSEQ multiplex PCR, and TCRdb holds only the in-frame ones, with some missing. From that table come the V and J calls and clone size; the DNA was used to work out D and trimming. The profile shows some 180,000 clones, 70% to 80% of them singletons.

Sequencing was done on a sample of peripheral blood. The chain recombines TRBV27 with TRBJ2-1; 9 nucleotides agree with TRBD2. The clonotype was recovered from a man aged 50-59 years who had recovered from COVID-19. In nucleotides, the CDR3 is TGTGCCAGTCTGGGGCGGGAGGGCCACCACAATGAGCAGTTCTTC. As protein: CASLGREGHHNEQFF.